This TCR beta chain was found in a study of T cell responses to AZD1222 COVID-19 vaccine. Study-wide results and limits: The reported proportion of spike-specific TCRs targeting unmutated variant regions was nearly half.

Assay used: immunoSEQ multiplex PCR; TCRdb lists only in-frame clones, some missing. The table records around 150,000 clones, over 90% of them present only once. As for this clone: Its antigen is currently unknown.

The sample was peripheral blood, taken 28 days after the second AZD1222 dose. The origin of this receptor is an adult who received the AZD1222 COVID-19 vaccine.

The CDR3 protein is CASSPDGISYNEQFF. DNA of the CDR3: TGTGCCAGCTCACCAGATGGGATTTCCTACAATGAGCAGTTCTTC. The chain employs TRBV18 and TRBJ2-1; D is uncertain. The CDR3 is 15 amino acids. Per the germline V gene, CDR1 is KGHSH and CDR2 is LQKENI. V was shortened by 2 bases and J by 1 base, with 9 bases between the two germline ends.